This TCR beta chain was recovered during a study of OX40 agonist ivuxolimab in advanced cancers. This CDR3 comprises 14 residues. Germline-derived CDR1 and CDR2 are SGHRS and YFSETQ. V was cut by 0 bases and J by 2 bases, with 8 bases left in between. Data came from immunoSEQ multiplex PCR; TCRdb stores just in-frame clones and leaves some out. This sample yields 100,000 or so clones, of which 80% to 90% are seen a single time; 0.82% belongs to the top ten. The sequence was collected from an adult with an advanced solid tumor such as melanoma, head and neck, liver or kidney cancer. The sequencing here drew on CD4+ or CD8+ T cells sorted from blood, taken in a trial of the OX40 agonist ivuxolimab. The V gene is TRBV5-1, the J gene TRBJ1-1; a weak D match, TRBD1 (5 bases). In DNA form, the CDR3 reads TGCGCCAGCAGCTTGGACAGGTCTAACACTGAAGCTTTCTTT. Protein product: CASSLDRSNTEAFF.